These T cell receptor beta chains were read from a single sample in a study of metastatic and nonmetastatic thyroid tumors. TCRdb called clones again from the PCR reads with MiXCR. The table shows thousands of clones, with roughly 35% occurring only once. Sequencing was carried out using tumor tissue. The receptors were gathered from a female donor with papillary thyroid cancer or a benign thyroid nodule (not recorded which). Some clones in this sample may be carry-over from other donors' samples. The CDR3 runs from the conserved cysteine through the conserved F or W. Each record gives: V gene, CDR3 length, J gene, clone size, D gene, CDR3 protein, CDR3 DNA. D genes are given only for firm matches. Part of the rows lack a size; the others show once, few, many or a class for expanded clones.

>TRBV6-5|17|TRBJ1-4|.|.
CASSYSRAAATNEKLFF
TGTGCCAGCAGTTACTCTAGGGCAGCTGCAACTAATGAAAAACTGTTTTTT
>TRBV3-1|15|TRBJ2-2|.|TRBD1
CASSLQGTDTGELFF
TGTGCCAGCAGCCTACAGGGGACCGACACCGGGGAGCTGTTTTTT
>TRBV28|16|TRBJ1-2|.|TRBD1
CAVLDRGRSPYYGYTF
TGTGCCGTTCTGGACAGGGGGCGCTCCCCCTACTATGGCTACACCTTC
>TRBV3-1|21|TRBJ2-3|many|.
CASSHGVLAGAPITLTDTQYF
TGTGCCAGCAGCCATGGCGTGTTGGCGGGGGCCCCCATCACCCTCACAGATACGCAGTATTTT
>TRBV30|12|TRBJ2-5|.|TRBD2
CAWRGGIETQYF
TGTGCCTGGAGGGGGGGGATAGAGACCCAGTACTTC
>TRBV20-1|15|TRBJ2-2|.|TRBD2
CSARDPGGDTGELFF
TGCAGTGCTAGAGATCCGGGGGGGGACACCGGGGAGCTGTTTTTT
>TRBV20-1|15|TRBJ1-2|large|TRBD1
CSASGTARLGYGYTF
TGCAGTGCTAGCGGGACAGCCCGACTAGGCTATGGCTACACCTTC
>TRBV6-1|15|TRBJ1-2|large|TRBD1
CASSEFSDRGEGYTF
TGTGCCAGCAGTGAATTTAGCGACAGGGGCGAAGGCTACACCTTC
>TRBV11-3|14|TRBJ2-1|.|TRBD2
CASSLGLAGDEQFF
TGTGCCAGCAGCTTAGGACTAGCGGGGGATGAGCAGTTCTTC
>TRBV20-1|14|TRBJ2-7|.|TRBD2
CSASQPSGSGEQYF
TGCAGTGCTAGTCAGCCTAGCGGGAGTGGTGAGCAGTACTTC
>TRBV11-3|13|TRBJ2-1|once|.
CASSRGRYNEQFF
TGTGCCAGCAGCAGGGGCAGGTACAATGAGCAGTTCTTC
>TRBV12-3/TRBV12-4|15|TRBJ1-1|.|.
CASSKTTGLSTEAFF
TGTGCCAGCAGTAAAACTACAGGCCTCAGCACTGAAGCTTTCTTT
>TRBV28|17|TRBJ2-3|few|.
CASSPRTDTVGTDTQYF
TGTGCCAGCAGTCCTCGGACGGACACCGTCGGCACAGATACGCAGTATTTT
>TRBV6-1|18|TRBJ2-7|.|TRBD1
CASSDFRYGQGAGHEQYF
TGTGCCAGCAGTGATTTTCGATACGGACAGGGGGCGGGCCACGAGCAGTACTTC
>TRBV10-2|14|TRBJ2-7|few|.
CASSDYGGGYEQYF
TGCGCCAGCAGTGATTATGGGGGCGGGTACGAGCAGTACTTC
>TRBV2|15|TRBJ1-4|few|.
CASSDSFGQREKLFF
TGTGCCAGCAGTGATTCCTTCGGACAGAGGGAAAAACTGTTTTTT
>TRBV30|13|TRBJ2-7|.|.
CARLFLRDYEQYF
TGTGCCCGCCTTTTTTTGCGGGACTACGAGCAGTACTTC
>TRBV5-4|13|TRBJ2-5|many|.
CASSPGVQETQYF
TGTGCCAGCAGCCCGGGGGTCCAAGAGACCCAGTACTTC
>TRBV12-3/TRBV12-4|15|TRBJ2-3|few|TRBD2
CASSLGLASTDTQYF
TGTGCCAGCAGTCTCGGACTAGCGTCTACAGATACGCAGTATTTT
>TRBV20-1|12|TRBJ2-7|medium-sized|.
CSASPSSYEQYF
TGCAGTGCTAGTCCGTCCTCCTACGAGCAGTACTTC
>TRBV4-1|15|TRBJ1-2|.|.
CASSQIPEGGNGYTF
TGCGCCAGCAGCCAGATTCCCGAAGGGGGTAATGGCTACACCTTC
>TRBV6-1|16|TRBJ2-5|medium-sized|.
CASSLVGALAQETQYF
TGTGCCAGCAGTTTGGTGGGGGCGCTGGCCCAAGAGACCCAGTACTTC
>TRBV28|13|TRBJ2-7|few|.
CASSLGISIEQYF
TGTGCCAGCAGTTTAGGGATCTCTATTGAGCAGTACTTC
>TRBV28|12|TRBJ1-1|medium-sized|TRBD1
CASSPQGTEAFF
TGTGCCAGCAGCCCACAGGGGACTGAAGCTTTCTTT
>TRBV20-1|15|TRBJ2-2|.|.
CSARDRRQITGELFF
TGCAGTGCTAGAGATCGTAGGCAGATCACCGGGGAGCTGTTTTTT
>TRBV6-1|13|TRBJ1-2|.|TRBD1
CASSETGGLDYTF
TGTGCCAGCAGTGAGACAGGGGGCCTTGACTACACCTTC
>TRBV6-1|13|TRBJ2-7|medium-sized|.
CASSEQRGDEQYF
TGTGCCAGCAGTGAACAGAGGGGGGACGAGCAGTACTTC
>TRBV6-2/TRBV6-3|13|TRBJ1-1|few|.
CASSYRGFSEAFF
TGTGCCAGCAGTTACCGAGGGTTTTCTGAAGCTTTCTTT
>TRBV30|13|TRBJ2-3|medium-sized|.
CAWTLVSTDTQYF
TGTGCCTGGACCCTCGTAAGCACAGATACGCAGTATTTT
>TRBV7-2|13|TRBJ1-1|.|.
CASSFIQAAEAFF
TGTGCCAGCAGCTTCATACAGGCCGCTGAAGCTTTCTTT
>TRBV6-1|15|TRBJ1-1|few|.
CASSEFGVVGTEAFF
TGTGCCAGCAGTGAATTCGGAGTCGTGGGCACTGAAGCTTTCTTT
>TRBV30|15|TRBJ1-6|.|TRBD1
CAWSVGTGYNSPLHF
TGTGCCTGGAGTGTAGGGACAGGGTATAATTCACCCCTCCACTTT
>TRBV6-2/TRBV6-3|14|TRBJ2-7|medium-sized|.
CASSYAGGRYEQYF
TGTGCCAGCAGTTACGCTGGGGGCAGGTACGAGCAGTACTTC
>TRBV4-1|15|TRBJ2-5|medium-sized|TRBD2
CASSQDSGGLETQYF
TGCGCCAGCAGCCAGGACTCGGGGGGGTTGGAGACCCAGTACTTC
>TRBV5-4|16|TRBJ2-3|many|TRBD2
CASSLLAGLSTDTQYF
TGTGCCAGCAGCTTGCTAGCGGGGTTGAGCACAGATACGCAGTATTTT
>TRBV27|16|TRBJ2-2|few|TRBD2
CASSPLAERNTGELFF
TGTGCCAGCAGTCCGCTAGCGGAGAGGAACACCGGGGAGCTGTTTTTT
>TRBV4-2|17|TRBJ2-1|.|TRBD2
CASSQGTSGGTGNEQFF
TGTGCCAGCAGCCAAGGTACTAGCGGAGGGACGGGGAATGAGCAGTTCTTC
>TRBV12-3/TRBV12-4|12|TRBJ2-7|.|.
CSSTLMGHEQYF
TGTTCCAGCACTCTAATGGGTCATGAGCAGTACTTC
>TRBV12-3/TRBV12-4|11|TRBJ2-3|few|.
CASATTDTQYF
TGTGCCAGCGCGACCACAGATACGCAGTATTTT
>TRBV15|13|TRBJ1-1|few|.
CATSREGGGEAFF
TGTGCCACCAGCAGAGAAGGAGGGGGTGAAGCTTTCTTT
>TRBV6-5|15|TRBJ1-3|few|.
CASSSTWTSGNTIYF
TGTGCCAGCAGTTCTACCTGGACCTCTGGAAACACCATATATTTT
>TRBV10-3|16|TRBJ1-2|medium-sized|.
CAISGAEDRVYYGYTF
TGTGCCATCAGTGGAGCTGAGGATAGGGTTTACTATGGCTACACCTTC
>TRBV20-1|15|TRBJ2-5|medium-sized|.
CSARAGSLPQETQYF
TGCAGTGCTAGGGCGGGGTCCTTGCCCCAAGAGACCCAGTACTTC
>TRBV4-1|18|TRBJ1-2|.|.
CASSQDKVESGHGYGYTF
TGCGCCAGCAGCCAAGATAAAGTAGAGTCGGGACACGGATATGGCTACACCTTC
>TRBV6-2/TRBV6-3|18|TRBJ1-3|few|.
CASSYSGNMGFSGNTIYF
TGTGCCAGCAGTTACTCAGGGAACATGGGTTTCTCTGGAAACACCATATATTTT
>TRBV28|14|TRBJ2-7|few|.
CASKPGSVAYEQYF
TGTGCCAGCAAGCCGGGTAGCGTGGCCTACGAGCAGTACTTC
>TRBV4-1|15|TRBJ2-7|.|TRBD2
CASSQGTSGAYEQYF
TGCGCCAGCAGCCAAGGGACTAGCGGTGCCTACGAGCAGTACTTC
>TRBV6-1|15|TRBJ2-3|few|TRBD2
CASSEAAGGTDTQYF
TGTGCCAGCAGTGAAGCAGCGGGAGGGACAGATACGCAGTATTTT
>TRBV11-2|16|TRBJ1-1|.|TRBD1
CASRPKQGVKNTEAFF
TGTGCCAGCAGGCCCAAACAGGGGGTGAAGAACACTGAAGCTTTCTTT
>TRBV12-3/TRBV12-4|14|TRBJ1-2|few|.
CASSLNIDATRYTF
TGTGCCAGCAGTCTAAATATTGACGCCACCCGCTACACCTTC
>TRBV19|13|TRBJ1-6|few|.
CASSYRVGSPLHF
TGTGCCAGTAGTTACAGGGTCGGCTCACCCCTCCACTTT
>TRBV11-2|16|TRBJ2-5|.|.
CASSFGTEPPFETQYF
TGTGCCAGCAGCTTTGGGACGGAACCTCCGTTTGAGACCCAGTACTTC
>TRBV11-2|16|TRBJ2-3|.|.
CASSLVSGPSTDTQYF
TGTGCCAGCAGCTTAGTCAGCGGCCCAAGCACAGATACGCAGTATTTT
>TRBV10-3|13|TRBJ2-2|few|.
CAISNLGTGELFF
TGTGCCATCAGTAATCTAGGGACCGGGGAGCTGTTTTTT